The entry that follows covers one T cell receptor beta chain sequence. Assay: immunoSEQ multiplex PCR; the TCRdb copy retains only in-frame clones and omits some. The sample consists of about 14,000 clones, about two thirds of them appearing once. This record comes from a study of T cell repertoires in ileal Crohn's disease. At the level of the study: Operated complications were stricturing disease (around 61%) and penetrating disease (about 40%).

The CDR3 length is 14 residues. The V and J ends lost 1 base and 8 bases, in that order; junction bases with no gene match: 0. CDR1 SGHVS and CDR2 FNYEAQ come from the germline V gene. Eligibility required adulthood, ileal or ileocolonic Crohn's disease and indicated ileocolonic resection. The sequencing sample was made of ileal tissue. The TCR sequence derives from an adult with Crohn's disease. The chain has TRBV7-6 and TRBJ2-1, with TRBD2 matching 12 bases. The DNA for the CDR3 is TGTGCCAGCAGCTTAGGACTAGCGGGGGATGAGCAGTTCTTC. Residues: CASSLGLAGDEQFF.